A selection of T cell receptor beta chains follows, all from one sample in a study of cytomegalovirus exposure and HLA in healthy donors. Using immunoSEQ multiplex PCR, the repertoire was profiled, and TCRdb retains in-frame clones only, with some absent. The repertoire holds approximately 150,000 clones, with 65% to 80% as singletons. The sample was PBMCs. These receptors came from a woman younger than 35 in good health and CMV-seronegative. CDR3s include the opening cysteine and the closing phenylalanine or tryptophan. A D gene is named only where the DNA matches it firmly. A clone size is listed for some rows: how often the clone was seen (once, few, many), or a class if it is expanded.

CDR3aa	CDR3nt	d_gene	v_gene	j_gene	abundance
CASSPQLGGYNEQFF	TGTGCCAGCTCACCCCAACTAGGAGGTTACAATGAGCAGTTCTTC	-	TRBV18	TRBJ2-1	-
CASSLSGVNTGELFF	TGTGCCAGCAGCTTGTCCGGGGTGAACACCGGGGAGCTGTTTTTT	-	TRBV5-4	TRBJ2-2	-
CASSSSYEQYF	TGCGCCAGCAGCTCTTCGTACGAGCAGTACTTC	-	TRBV5-1	TRBJ2-7	-
CASSLKGSVSPPQHF	TGTGCCAGCAGTTTAAAGGGGTCAGTATCTCCCCCCCAGCATTTT	-	TRBV27	TRBJ1-5	-
CASSLSGGNTEAFF	TGTGCCAGCAGCTTATCGGGTGGTAACACTGAAGCTTTCTTT	-	TRBV11-2	TRBJ1-1	-
CASSFGSGLMNTEAFF	TGTGCCAGCAGCTTTGGGTCGGGGTTAATGAACACTGAAGCTTTCTTT	-	TRBV5-4	TRBJ1-1	-
CASSEERVITEAFF	TGTGCCAGCAGTGAAGAACGGGTGATCACGGAAGCTTTCTTT	-	TRBV2	TRBJ1-1	-
CSYTGNGDEKLFF	TGCAGCTACACAGGGAATGGGGATGAAAAACTGTTTTTT	-	TRBV29-1	TRBJ1-4	-
CASSLRRQNGAGELFF	TGTGCCAGCAGCCTCCGGAGGCAAAATGGGGCCGGGGAGCTGTTTTTT	-	TRBV5-4	TRBJ2-2	-
CSVEGGGIYGYTF	TGCAGCGTAGAAGGGGGCGGTATCTATGGCTACACCTTC	TRBD1	TRBV29-1	TRBJ1-2	-
CSATWGGGDTF	TGCAGTGCTACCTGGGGAGGAGGAGACACCTTC	-	TRBV20-1	TRBJ1-2	-
CASSESQDRRGAFF	TGTGCCAGCAGTGAATCTCAGGACAGGCGTGGAGCTTTCTTT	TRBD1	TRBV25-1	TRBJ1-1	-
CAWSSPYEQYF	TGTGCCTGGAGTTCTCCCTACGAGCAGTACTTC	-	TRBV30	TRBJ2-7	-
CASSPGGWLVFTF	TGTGCCAGCAGCCCAGGGGGTTGGTTGGTATTCACCTTC	TRBD1	TRBV9	TRBJ1-2	-
CASSLMTSYEQFF	TGCGCCAGCAGCTTGATGACTAGCTACGAGCAGTTCTTC	TRBD2	TRBV4-1	TRBJ2-1	-
CASSPQRGRAGYEQYF	TGTGCCAGCAGCCCTCAGAGAGGGAGGGCGGGGTACGAGCAGTACTTC	TRBD2	TRBV4-2	TRBJ2-7	-
CASRASGTGELFF	TGCGCCAGCAGGGCTAGCGGGACCGGGGAGCTGTTTTTT	TRBD2	TRBV5-1	TRBJ2-2	-
CASRLKGAYEQYF	TGTGCCAGCAGGCTCAAGGGAGCCTACGAGCAGTACTTC	-	TRBV5-8	TRBJ2-7	-
CASSLYRDSIEAFF	TGCGCCAGCAGCTTATACCGGGACAGCATTGAAGCTTTCTTT	TRBD1	TRBV5-1	TRBJ1-1	once
CASSFRVDYEQYF	TGTGCCAGCAGTTTCAGGGTCGATTACGAGCAGTACTTC	-	TRBV27	TRBJ2-7	once
CASSLQEETQYF	TGTGCCAGCAGCTTGCAGGAAGAGACCCAGTACTTC	-	TRBV5-4	TRBJ2-5	-
CASSLAGGSGGLDKFF	TGCGCCAGCAGCTTGGCCGGGGGTAGCGGGGGGCTAGACAAGTTCTTC	TRBD2	TRBV5-1	TRBJ2-1	-
CSVVNVSNQPQHF	TGCAGCGTTGTCAATGTTAGCAATCAGCCCCAGCATTTT	-	TRBV29-1	TRBJ1-5	-
CASSQKASGGRETQYF	TGTGCCAGCAGCCAAAAAGCTAGCGGGGGAAGGGAGACCCAGTACTTC	TRBD2	TRBV5-4	TRBJ2-5	-
CASSPGLAGGRETQYF	TGTGCCAGCAGCCCGGGACTAGCGGGAGGGCGGGAGACCCAGTACTTC	TRBD2	TRBV7-2	TRBJ2-5	-
CASSQGLAGGNEQFF	TGCGCCAGCAGTCAAGGACTAGCGGGAGGCAATGAGCAGTTCTTC	TRBD2	TRBV10-2	TRBJ2-1	few
CSAQGGLAGVWDEQYF	TGCAGCGCCCAAGGAGGGCTAGCGGGAGTATGGGACGAGCAGTACTTC	TRBD2	TRBV29-1	TRBJ2-7	-
CASSRSSRDSYFYEQYF	TGTGCCAGCAGCCGCTCCAGCAGGGACAGCTATTTTTACGAGCAGTACTTC	TRBD1	TRBV7-2	TRBJ2-7	few
CASSPGLAGVYEQFF	TGTGCCAGCAGCCCGGGACTAGCGGGAGTCTATGAGCAGTTCTTC	TRBD2	TRBV7-9	TRBJ2-1	-
CASSLGPNSKNIQYF	TGTGCCAGCAGCTTGGGTCCCAACTCCAAAAACATTCAGTACTTC	-	TRBV5-4	TRBJ2-4	-
CASSLGTSGTGGETQYF	TGTGCCAGCTCACTCGGGACTAGCGGGACTGGGGGAGAGACCCAGTACTTC	TRBD2	TRBV18	TRBJ2-5	-
CASGLGGRSGSLYEQYF	TGTGCTAGTGGTTTGGGGGGGCGTAGCGGGAGCCTCTACGAGCAGTACTTC	TRBD2	TRBV12-5	TRBJ2-7	-
CASSLWDLNTGELFF	TGCGCCAGCAGCTTGTGGGACTTGAACACCGGGGAGCTGTTTTTT	-	TRBV5-1	TRBJ2-2	-
CASSPDGLNQPQHF	TGTGCCAGCTCACCAGACGGACTTAATCAGCCCCAGCATTTT	-	TRBV18	TRBJ1-5	-
CASSVAWDSEAFF	TGTGCCAGCAGCGTAGCGTGGGACAGCGAAGCTTTCTTT	TRBD1	TRBV9	TRBJ1-1	-
CASSFGTGRTHEQFF	TGTGCCAGCAGCTTCGGGACAGGGAGAACTCATGAGCAGTTCTTC	TRBD1	TRBV7-8	TRBJ2-1	few
CASSPQGAVGYTF	TGTGCCAGCAGCCCACAGGGAGCAGTCGGCTACACCTTC	-	TRBV14	TRBJ1-2	few
CASSQLDKKYEQYF	TGTGCCAGCAGCCAATTGGACAAAAAATACGAGCAGTACTTC	-	TRBV16	TRBJ2-7	few
CASSLPGTGGSETQYF	TGTGCCAGCAGCTTGCCCGGGACAGGGGGCTCAGAGACCCAGTACTTC	TRBD1	TRBV11-2	TRBJ2-5	-
CASSASSGGRYGYTF	TGTGCCAGCAGTGCTTCTTCAGGGGGCCGCTATGGCTACACCTTC	TRBD1	TRBV27	TRBJ1-2	-
CASSTSPYEQYF	TGTGCCAGCAGCACTTCCCCCTACGAGCAGTACTTC	-	TRBV5-4	TRBJ2-7	-
CASSLGPAAGEVSEQYF	TGCGCCAGCAGCTTGGGGCCAGCAGCGGGAGAGGTTTCCGAGCAGTACTTC	TRBD2	TRBV5-1	TRBJ2-7	-
CASSQGSGLSYEQYF	TGTGCCAGCAGCCAGGGGTCAGGACTCTCCTACGAGCAGTACTTC	-	TRBV7-8	TRBJ2-7	-